This is a list of T cell receptor beta chains from one sample in a study of T-cell memory formation after mild COVID-19. TCRdb recomputed calls from the 5' RACE reads with MiXCR, one row per CDR3 protein. The sample gives approximately 250,000 distinct CDR3 sequences, 16% of which show up once; 20% to 25% is in the top ten. The sample consisted of PBMCs or a T cell subset sorted from them (not recorded which). The receptor source for this set is a man younger than 30 who had mild COVID-19 (a few samples of this study predate the infection). Cell type and time point are not known. Both conserved end residues are part of each CDR3. Each record gives: clone size, CDR3 length, V gene, D gene, J gene, CDR3 protein, CDR3 DNA. D genes are given only for firm matches. The size entry is marked missing in some rows and otherwise reads once, few, many or a size class.

abundance: -
len: 12
v_gene: TRBV5-4
d_gene: -
j_gene: TRBJ2-2
CDR3aa: CASHRDTGELFF
CDR3nt: TGTGCCAGCCACAGGGACACCGGGGAGCTGTTTTTT

abundance: -
len: 16
v_gene: TRBV18
d_gene: -
j_gene: TRBJ2-3
CDR3aa: CASSSPGDNPTDTQYF
CDR3nt: TGTGCCAGCTCATCACCCGGGGACAATCCCACAGATACGCAGTATTTT

abundance: few
len: 16
v_gene: TRBV11-2
d_gene: TRBD2
j_gene: TRBJ2-2
CDR3aa: CASSLSRGGKTGELFF
CDR3nt: TGTGCCAGCAGCCTCTCCCGGGGGGGGAAAACCGGGGAGCTGTTTTTT

abundance: few
len: 15
v_gene: TRBV7-2
d_gene: -
j_gene: TRBJ1-1
CDR3aa: CASSPNWGLNTEAFF
CDR3nt: TGTGCCAGCAGCCCCAACTGGGGTTTGAATACTGAAGCTTTCTTT

abundance: once
len: 13
v_gene: TRBV14
d_gene: -
j_gene: TRBJ2-1
CDR3aa: CASSPLLDNEQFF
CDR3nt: TGTGCCAGCAGCCCGCTGCTAGACAATGAGCAGTTCTTC

abundance: many
len: 14
v_gene: TRBV5-1
d_gene: -
j_gene: TRBJ1-1
CDR3aa: CASSLLQDDTEAFF
CDR3nt: TGCGCCAGCAGCTTGTTACAAGATGACACTGAAGCTTTCTTT

abundance: few
len: 12
v_gene: TRBV5-1
d_gene: -
j_gene: TRBJ1-2
CDR3aa: CASSYGMEDYTF
CDR3nt: TGCGCCAGCAGCTACGGCATGGAGGACTACACCTTC

abundance: few
len: 13
v_gene: TRBV5-1
d_gene: -
j_gene: TRBJ2-4
CDR3aa: CASSFSRDDIQYF
CDR3nt: TGCGCCAGCAGCTTTTCGAGGGATGACATTCAGTACTTC

abundance: -
len: 14
v_gene: TRBV11-2
d_gene: TRBD1
j_gene: TRBJ1-1
CDR3aa: CASKRDRMNTEAFF
CDR3nt: TGTGCCAGCAAAAGGGACAGAATGAACACTGAAGCTTTCTTT

abundance: -
len: 15
v_gene: TRBV28
d_gene: -
j_gene: TRBJ2-2
CDR3aa: CASSSPDWATGELFF
CDR3nt: TGTGCCAGCAGTTCTCCGGACTGGGCCACCGGGGAGCTGTTTTTT

abundance: -
len: 15
v_gene: TRBV5-8
d_gene: -
j_gene: TRBJ2-3
CDR3aa: CASSSPATSTDTQYF
CDR3nt: TGTGCCAGCAGCTCGCCCGCGACTAGCACAGATACGCAGTATTTT

abundance: few
len: 14
v_gene: TRBV5-1
d_gene: -
j_gene: TRBJ2-5
CDR3aa: CASRMRLTQETQYF
CDR3nt: TGCGCCAGCAGAATGAGACTAACCCAAGAGACCCAGTACTTC

abundance: -
len: 17
v_gene: TRBV4-1
d_gene: TRBD1
j_gene: TRBJ1-2
CDR3aa: CASSQEDDGTGDYGYTF
CDR3nt: TGCGCCAGCAGCCAAGAGGACGATGGGACAGGAGATTATGGCTACACCTTC

abundance: -
len: 15
v_gene: TRBV11-2
d_gene: TRBD2
j_gene: TRBJ2-5
CDR3aa: CASSFFSGLQETQYF
CDR3nt: TGTGCCAGCAGCTTTTTTAGCGGGTTACAAGAGACCCAGTACTTC

abundance: -
len: 15
v_gene: TRBV20-1
d_gene: -
j_gene: TRBJ2-3
CDR3aa: CSARDRRGKTDTQYF
CDR3nt: TGCAGTGCTAGAGATAGACGGGGTAAAACAGATACGCAGTATTTT

abundance: many
len: 14
v_gene: TRBV5-1
d_gene: -
j_gene: TRBJ2-4
CDR3aa: CASSGGTAENIQYF
CDR3nt: TGCGCCAGCAGCGGCGGGACAGCAGAAAACATTCAGTACTTC

abundance: -
len: 15
v_gene: TRBV12-3/TRBV12-4
d_gene: -
j_gene: TRBJ2-7
CDR3aa: CASSLGALSSYEQYF
CDR3nt: TGTGCCAGCAGTTTAGGGGCCTTGAGCTCCTACGAGCAGTACTTC

abundance: few
len: 12
v_gene: TRBV24-1
d_gene: -
j_gene: TRBJ1-2
CDR3aa: CATSDVDSGYTF
CDR3nt: TGTGCCACCAGTGATGTGGACAGTGGCTACACCTTC

abundance: few
len: 14
v_gene: TRBV3-1
d_gene: -
j_gene: TRBJ2-5
CDR3aa: CASSQGDLTETQYF
CDR3nt: TGTGCCAGCAGCCAAGGGGACTTGACGGAGACCCAGTACTTC

abundance: -
len: 15
v_gene: TRBV7-6
d_gene: TRBD1
j_gene: TRBJ2-1
CDR3aa: CASSPGQGANYEQFF
CDR3nt: TGTGCCAGCAGCCCCGGACAGGGGGCGAACTATGAGCAGTTCTTC

abundance: -
len: 17
v_gene: TRBV4-3
d_gene: TRBD2
j_gene: TRBJ2-3
CDR3aa: CASSQDGTSGGIDTQYF
CDR3nt: TGCGCCAGCAGCCAAGATGGGACTAGCGGGGGGATAGATACGCAGTATTTT

abundance: -
len: 16
v_gene: TRBV2
d_gene: -
j_gene: TRBJ1-1
CDR3aa: CASSEGQGPLDTEAFF
CDR3nt: TGTGCCAGCAGTGAAGGGCAGGGGCCCTTGGACACTGAAGCTTTCTTT

abundance: -
len: 15
v_gene: TRBV30
d_gene: -
j_gene: TRBJ2-7
CDR3aa: CAWSVESGYLVEQYF
CDR3nt: TGTGCCTGGAGTGTAGAATCAGGGTACCTGGTCGAGCAGTACTTC

abundance: -
len: 16
v_gene: TRBV6-2/TRBV6-3
d_gene: -
j_gene: TRBJ2-5
CDR3aa: CASDVEGWTGQETQYF
CDR3nt: TGTGCCAGCGATGTGGAGGGATGGACAGGCCAAGAGACCCAGTACTTC

abundance: -
len: 14
v_gene: TRBV12-5
d_gene: TRBD1
j_gene: TRBJ2-1
CDR3aa: CASGPGQGYNEQFF
CDR3nt: TGTGCTAGTGGACCGGGACAGGGCTACAATGAGCAGTTCTTC

abundance: few
len: 13
v_gene: TRBV20-1
d_gene: -
j_gene: TRBJ1-6
CDR3aa: CSAKDKNNSPLHF
CDR3nt: TGCAGTGCTAAGGACAAGAATAATTCACCCCTCCACTTT

abundance: -
len: 15
v_gene: TRBV6-2/TRBV6-3
d_gene: -
j_gene: TRBJ1-5
CDR3aa: CASSPPRIGNQPQHF
CDR3nt: TGTGCCAGCAGTCCCCCCCGGATAGGAAATCAGCCCCAGCATTTT

abundance: many
len: 16
v_gene: TRBV4-3
d_gene: TRBD1
j_gene: TRBJ1-1
CDR3aa: CASSQDLRTGGTEAFF
CDR3nt: TGCGCCAGCAGCCAAGATCTAAGGACAGGGGGTACTGAAGCTTTCTTT

abundance: -
len: 15
v_gene: TRBV7-2
d_gene: -
j_gene: TRBJ1-2
CDR3aa: CASSLGLGHLYGYTF
CDR3nt: TGTGCCAGCAGCTTAGGACTCGGGCACCTCTATGGCTACACCTTC

abundance: few
len: 14
v_gene: TRBV6-2/TRBV6-3
d_gene: -
j_gene: TRBJ1-6
CDR3aa: CASSYQTGSSPLHF
CDR3nt: TGTGCCAGCAGTTATCAAACAGGGAGTTCACCCCTCCACTTT

abundance: -
len: 14
v_gene: TRBV29-1
d_gene: TRBD1
j_gene: TRBJ2-7
CDR3aa: CSVAGTGGEYEQYF
CDR3nt: TGCAGCGTTGCCGGGACAGGGGGCGAATATGAGCAGTACTTC

abundance: few
len: 15
v_gene: TRBV7-2
d_gene: -
j_gene: TRBJ1-4
CDR3aa: CASSLEVDWGGKLFF
CDR3nt: TGTGCCAGCAGCTTAGAGGTGGATTGGGGGGGGAAACTGTTTTTT

abundance: few
len: 12
v_gene: TRBV12-3/TRBV12-4
d_gene: -
j_gene: TRBJ2-3
CDR3aa: CASGPGTDTQYF
CDR3nt: TGTGCCAGCGGCCCAGGGACAGATACGCAGTATTTT

abundance: -
len: 8
v_gene: TRBV20-1
d_gene: -
j_gene: TRBJ1-2
CDR3aa: CSARDRDF
CDR3nt: TGCAGTGCTAGAGATCGGGATTTC

abundance: -
len: 17
v_gene: TRBV6-2/TRBV6-3
d_gene: -
j_gene: TRBJ2-2
CDR3aa: CASSYSVDSANTGELFF
CDR3nt: TGTGCCAGCAGTTACTCGGTCGACAGCGCGAACACCGGGGAGCTGTTTTTT

abundance: -
len: 14
v_gene: TRBV12-3/TRBV12-4
d_gene: -
j_gene: TRBJ2-3
CDR3aa: CASRSGLITDTQYF
CDR3nt: TGTGCCAGCAGGTCGGGACTCATCACAGATACGCAGTATTTT

abundance: -
len: 14
v_gene: TRBV7-2
d_gene: -
j_gene: TRBJ1-5
CDR3aa: CASSSSSGGQPQHF
CDR3nt: TGTGCCAGCAGCTCCTCATCCGGGGGTCAGCCCCAGCATTTT

abundance: few
len: 14
v_gene: TRBV20-1
d_gene: TRBD1
j_gene: TRBJ1-1
CDR3aa: CSARGTGQNTEAFF
CDR3nt: TGCAGTGCTAGAGGGACAGGGCAGAACACTGAAGCTTTCTTT

abundance: -
len: 13
v_gene: TRBV7-6
d_gene: -
j_gene: TRBJ1-1
CDR3aa: CASSLMVQAEAFF
CDR3nt: TGTGCCAGCAGCTTAATGGTTCAGGCGGAAGCTTTCTTT

abundance: many
len: 16
v_gene: TRBV12-3/TRBV12-4
d_gene: TRBD2
j_gene: TRBJ2-3
CDR3aa: CASRPRWAGDTDTQYF
CDR3nt: TGTGCCAGCAGACCCCGTTGGGCGGGAGACACAGATACGCAGTATTTT

abundance: -
len: 15
v_gene: TRBV28
d_gene: -
j_gene: TRBJ1-4
CDR3aa: CASSPGVSGEEKLFF
CDR3nt: TGTGCCAGCAGTCCAGGAGTCTCTGGGGAGGAAAAACTGTTTTTT

abundance: -
len: 13
v_gene: TRBV7-6
d_gene: -
j_gene: TRBJ1-1
CDR3aa: CASRTEGNTEAFF
CDR3nt: TGTGCCAGCAGGACCGAGGGCAACACTGAAGCTTTCTTT

abundance: -
len: 13
v_gene: TRBV5-4
d_gene: -
j_gene: TRBJ1-2
CDR3aa: CASSPLSREGYTF
CDR3nt: TGTGCCAGCAGCCCCCTTAGCCGGGAAGGCTACACCTTC